This T cell receptor beta chain originates from a study of T cell responses to AZD1222 COVID-19 vaccine. Worth noting for this clone: The antigen is not known.

Notes on the study in general: Mostly white British, mostly female donors; authors suggested clonal diversity may be underestimated. Regions left unmutated in variants are reportedly the target of nearly half of spike-specific TCRs. Repertoires were sampled only after the peak T cell response. The study found Spike-specific TCR breadth and depth rose after two AZD1222 doses.

The germline CDR1 and CDR2 sequences are SGHRS and YFSETQ. The CDR3 loop spans 15 amino acids. Trimming removed 4 bases from V and 4 bases from J; junction bases left unmatched: 6. Profiling relied on immunoSEQ multiplex PCR, and the TCRdb table lists in-frame clones only, not all of them. In the table there are about 61,000 clones, about 90% of which are singletons. This TCR came from an adult in good health. The sample here was peripheral blood, taken on day 0 of AZD1222 vaccination. V gene TRBV5-1 combines with J gene TRBJ1-4; 8 bases align to TRBD1. The DNA for the CDR3 is TGCGCCAGCAGCCCGCAGGGGGCCATTAATGAAAAACTGTTTTTT. Its translation is CASSPQGAINEKLFF. Full variable domain (rest looked up from reference TRBV5-1 and TRBJ1-4): KAGVTQTPRYLIKTRGQQVTLSCSPISGHRSVSWYQQTPGQGLQFLFEYFSETQRNKGNFPGRFSGRQFSNSRSEMNVSTLELGDSALYLCASSPQGAINEKLFFGSGTQLSVL.